A selection of T cell receptor beta chains follows, all from one sample in a study of human T cells and chemical hapten exposure. In TCRdb, the RACE reads were re-called with MiXCR into one record per CDR3 protein. The sample yields just under 350,000 distinct CDR3 sequences, 6% to 8.5% seen once. The sample here was whole blood, taken in connection with sensitization to the hapten diphenylcyclopropenone (DPC). Receptors were obtained from a woman aged 18-29 years with alopecia areata. Some clones in this sample may be carry-over from other donors' samples. Both conserved end residues are part of each CDR3. The order of the fields is CDR3 DNA, CDR3 protein, V gene, CDR3 length, J gene, D gene, clone size. A D gene is named only where the DNA matches it firmly. The size field is filled for only some rows; it gives once, few, many or a size class.

CDR3 DNA: TGCGCCAGCAGCCTCGCACAGGGACCCATGAACACTGAAGCTTTCTTT; CDR3 protein: CASSLAQGPMNTEAFF; V gene: TRBV5-1; CDR3 length: 16; J gene: TRBJ1-1; D gene: NA; clone size: few
CDR3 DNA: TGTGCCAGCAGCCCGAGGACAGGGGAGAGCTATGGCTACACCTTC; CDR3 protein: CASSPRTGESYGYTF; V gene: TRBV7-2; CDR3 length: 15; J gene: TRBJ1-2; D gene: TRBD1; clone size: many
CDR3 DNA: TGTGCCAGCAGCTTGGGGGGGCAAGAAGAAGCCCAGTACTTC; CDR3 protein: CASSLGGQEEAQYF; V gene: TRBV13; CDR3 length: 14; J gene: TRBJ2-5; D gene: NA; clone size: NA
CDR3 DNA: TGCGCCAGCAGCCAAGTTCAACACAATGAGCAGTTCTTC; CDR3 protein: CASSQVQHNEQFF; V gene: TRBV4-3; CDR3 length: 13; J gene: TRBJ2-1; D gene: NA; clone size: NA
CDR3 DNA: TGTGCCAGCAGTTACTCGCGGACTCTTTATGGCTACACCTTC; CDR3 protein: CASSYSRTLYGYTF; V gene: TRBV6-5; CDR3 length: 14; J gene: TRBJ1-2; D gene: NA; clone size: few
CDR3 DNA: TGCGCCAGCAGCCTCGACGGGGCAGATACGCAGTATTTT; CDR3 protein: CASSLDGADTQYF; V gene: TRBV5-1; CDR3 length: 13; J gene: TRBJ2-3; D gene: NA; clone size: NA
CDR3 DNA: TGTGCCAGCGTCCGACAGGGGCTAAACACTGAAGCTTTCTTT; CDR3 protein: CASVRQGLNTEAFF; V gene: TRBV2; CDR3 length: 14; J gene: TRBJ1-1; D gene: TRBD1; clone size: few
CDR3 DNA: TGTGCCATCAGTGCCCCGCTAGCCAGCACAGATACGCAGTATTTT; CDR3 protein: CAISAPLASTDTQYF; V gene: TRBV10-3; CDR3 length: 15; J gene: TRBJ2-3; D gene: NA; clone size: many
CDR3 DNA: TGTGCCAGCAGTTACATCGGTTGGCAGGACAAAAACATTCAGTACTTC; CDR3 protein: CASSYIGWQDKNIQYF; V gene: TRBV6-6; CDR3 length: 16; J gene: TRBJ2-4; D gene: NA; clone size: many
CDR3 DNA: TGCGCCAGCAGCCAAGGATGGGTCGGACGGAGGGCTTTCTTT; CDR3 protein: CASSQGWVGRRAFF; V gene: TRBV4-3; CDR3 length: 14; J gene: TRBJ1-1; D gene: NA; clone size: NA
CDR3 DNA: TGTGCCACCAGCAGAGATCGGGGGAACACTGAAGCTTTCTTT; CDR3 protein: CATSRDRGNTEAFF; V gene: TRBV15; CDR3 length: 14; J gene: TRBJ1-1; D gene: NA; clone size: few
CDR3 DNA: TGTGCCAGCAGCTTATTAGGGGCAGGGAAGGAAGTGGTTACTGAAGCTTTCTTT; CDR3 protein: CASSLLGAGKEVVTEAFF; V gene: TRBV5-4; CDR3 length: 18; J gene: TRBJ1-1; D gene: NA; clone size: few
CDR3 DNA: TGTGCCAGCAGTTTATTCGGGGGACACGCCTACGAGCAGTACTTC; CDR3 protein: CASSLFGGHAYEQYF; V gene: TRBV12-3/TRBV12-4; CDR3 length: 15; J gene: TRBJ2-7; D gene: NA; clone size: many
CDR3 DNA: TGTGCCAGCAGCCCACGACATTACACTGAAGCTTTCTTT; CDR3 protein: CASSPRHYTEAFF; V gene: TRBV7-2; CDR3 length: 13; J gene: TRBJ1-1; D gene: NA; clone size: many
CDR3 DNA: TGTGCCAGCAGGCGGGCAGGGGGTTTAACTGAAGCTTTCTTT; CDR3 protein: CASRRAGGLTEAFF; V gene: TRBV6-1; CDR3 length: 14; J gene: TRBJ1-1; D gene: TRBD1; clone size: NA
CDR3 DNA: TGTGCCAGCAGGCCCGGGACATTGATCGGGGAGCTGTTTTTT; CDR3 protein: CASRPGTLIGELFF; V gene: TRBV12-3/TRBV12-4; CDR3 length: 14; J gene: TRBJ2-2; D gene: NA; clone size: many
CDR3 DNA: TGTGCCAGCAGTACCGGGACAGTATATGGCTACACCTTC; CDR3 protein: CASSTGTVYGYTF; V gene: TRBV2; CDR3 length: 13; J gene: TRBJ1-2; D gene: TRBD1; clone size: few
CDR3 DNA: TGTGCCAGCAGCTCAGGGACCCGCTGGGGGGCCCAGTACTTC; CDR3 protein: CASSSGTRWGAQYF; V gene: TRBV7-2; CDR3 length: 14; J gene: TRBJ2-5; D gene: NA; clone size: many
CDR3 DNA: TGTGCCAGCTCACCCAGGCTAGCGGTTGATGAGCAGTTCTTC; CDR3 protein: CASSPRLAVDEQFF; V gene: TRBV18; CDR3 length: 14; J gene: TRBJ2-1; D gene: TRBD2; clone size: NA
CDR3 DNA: TGCGCCAGCAGCCAAGGGGAGATGGGGAGCAATGAGCAGTTCTTC; CDR3 protein: CASSQGEMGSNEQFF; V gene: TRBV4-3; CDR3 length: 15; J gene: TRBJ2-1; D gene: NA; clone size: few
CDR3 DNA: TGTGCCAGCAGCTTAGCGGCAGGCGCAACTAATGAAAAACTGTTTTTT; CDR3 protein: CASSLAAGATNEKLFF; V gene: TRBV7-2; CDR3 length: 16; J gene: TRBJ1-4; D gene: NA; clone size: NA
CDR3 DNA: TGCGCCAGCAGCTCCCCCGGACTGAATGAAAAACTGTTTTTT; CDR3 protein: CASSSPGLNEKLFF; V gene: TRBV5-1; CDR3 length: 14; J gene: TRBJ1-4; D gene: NA; clone size: NA
CDR3 DNA: TGTGCCAGCAGTCTGGACAGTACAACTAATGAAAAACTGTTTTTT; CDR3 protein: CASSLDSTTNEKLFF; V gene: TRBV5-4; CDR3 length: 15; J gene: TRBJ1-4; D gene: NA; clone size: NA
CDR3 DNA: TGTGCCAGCAGTTACTCGGGATCAAGCTACTACGAGCAGTACTTC; CDR3 protein: CASSYSGSSYYEQYF; V gene: TRBV6-5; CDR3 length: 15; J gene: TRBJ2-7; D gene: NA; clone size: NA
CDR3 DNA: TGCGCCAGCAGCACTGACAGGGGTGAAGGGTATGGCTACACCTTC; CDR3 protein: CASSTDRGEGYGYTF; V gene: TRBV5-1; CDR3 length: 15; J gene: TRBJ1-2; D gene: TRBD1; clone size: few
CDR3 DNA: TGTGCCAGCAGCCAAGATACTGCAACTAATGAAAAACTGTTTTTT; CDR3 protein: CASSQDTATNEKLFF; V gene: TRBV3-1; CDR3 length: 15; J gene: TRBJ1-4; D gene: NA; clone size: NA
CDR3 DNA: TGCAGTGCTCTGTCGGTACCTCCTTCGGGCTACACCTTC; CDR3 protein: CSALSVPPSGYTF; V gene: TRBV20-1; CDR3 length: 13; J gene: TRBJ1-2; D gene: NA; clone size: few
CDR3 DNA: TGCGCCAGCAGCCAAGTCCCCCACGGAGGAGAGACCCAGTACTTC; CDR3 protein: CASSQVPHGGETQYF; V gene: TRBV4-1; CDR3 length: 15; J gene: TRBJ2-5; D gene: NA; clone size: many
CDR3 DNA: TGTGCCAGCAGCACAGGCACCGTGAACACCGGGGAGCTGTTTTTT; CDR3 protein: CASSTGTVNTGELFF; V gene: TRBV7-3; CDR3 length: 15; J gene: TRBJ2-2; D gene: NA; clone size: few
CDR3 DNA: TGTGCCAGCAGCTTGACTTCTAGAACGGACACTGAAGCTTTCTTT; CDR3 protein: CASSLTSRTDTEAFF; V gene: TRBV5-5; CDR3 length: 15; J gene: TRBJ1-1; D gene: NA; clone size: NA
CDR3 DNA: TGTGCCAGCAGGTGGGCAGGGGGCCCCTACGAGCAGTACTTC; CDR3 protein: CASRWAGGPYEQYF; V gene: TRBV6-5; CDR3 length: 14; J gene: TRBJ2-7; D gene: TRBD1; clone size: few
CDR3 DNA: TGCGCCAGCAGCCCGGACGGAGCTTTTAACACTGAAGCTTTCTTT; CDR3 protein: CASSPDGAFNTEAFF; V gene: TRBV5-1; CDR3 length: 15; J gene: TRBJ1-1; D gene: NA; clone size: few
CDR3 DNA: TGTGCCAGCAGCTTGCCGGGACAGGGGCCCTCCGAGCAGTACTTC; CDR3 protein: CASSLPGQGPSEQYF; V gene: TRBV5-6; CDR3 length: 15; J gene: TRBJ2-7; D gene: TRBD1; clone size: NA
CDR3 DNA: TGTGCCAGCAGTTTGCGGTCGGGGACTGGGGCCAACGTCCTGACTTTC; CDR3 protein: CASSLRSGTGANVLTF; V gene: TRBV27; CDR3 length: 16; J gene: TRBJ2-6; D gene: NA; clone size: many
CDR3 DNA: TGTGCCAGCAGCTTGGGACAGGGGATAAGCCTCGATACGCAGTATTTT; CDR3 protein: CASSLGQGISLDTQYF; V gene: TRBV7-9; CDR3 length: 16; J gene: TRBJ2-3; D gene: TRBD1; clone size: few
CDR3 DNA: TGTGCCAGCAGCACAACGGGACGGCTCACAGATACGCAGTATTTT; CDR3 protein: CASSTTGRLTDTQYF; V gene: TRBV7-9; CDR3 length: 15; J gene: TRBJ2-3; D gene: NA; clone size: few
CDR3 DNA: TGCAGTGCTAGAGGGGGACTAGCGGGGACCAGAACCTACAATGAGCAGTTCTTC; CDR3 protein: CSARGGLAGTRTYNEQFF; V gene: TRBV20-1; CDR3 length: 18; J gene: TRBJ2-1; D gene: TRBD2; clone size: few
CDR3 DNA: TGCAGCGTTGCCACAGGACCTTCCTACAATGAGCAGTTCTTC; CDR3 protein: CSVATGPSYNEQFF; V gene: TRBV29-1; CDR3 length: 14; J gene: TRBJ2-1; D gene: NA; clone size: many
CDR3 DNA: TGCAGCGTCGCACCCTACAATGAGCAGTTCTTC; CDR3 protein: CSVAPYNEQFF; V gene: TRBV29-1; CDR3 length: 11; J gene: TRBJ2-1; D gene: NA; clone size: NA
CDR3 DNA: TGTGCCAGCAGCTTGGCGACAGGGGCCTACGAGCAGTACTTC; CDR3 protein: CASSLATGAYEQYF; V gene: TRBV5-6; CDR3 length: 14; J gene: TRBJ2-7; D gene: TRBD1; clone size: NA
CDR3 DNA: TGTGCCAGCAGTGGGGGTATCACAGGGGCGGGCAAAAACATTCAGTACTTC; CDR3 protein: CASSGGITGAGKNIQYF; V gene: TRBV12-3/TRBV12-4; CDR3 length: 17; J gene: TRBJ2-4; D gene: TRBD1; clone size: many
CDR3 DNA: TGCGCCAGCAGTCAGGATACCGGGCCCCAAGGCGCTTTCTTT; CDR3 protein: CASSQDTGPQGAFF; V gene: TRBV4-3; CDR3 length: 14; J gene: TRBJ1-1; D gene: NA; clone size: few
CDR3 DNA: TGCAGTGCACAGACAGGGGGCCGGACTGAAGCTTTCTTT; CDR3 protein: CSAQTGGRTEAFF; V gene: TRBV20-1; CDR3 length: 13; J gene: TRBJ1-1; D gene: TRBD1; clone size: NA
CDR3 DNA: TGTGCCAGCAGCAAAGACGGGACAGCTAATCAGCCCCAGCATTTT; CDR3 protein: CASSKDGTANQPQHF; V gene: TRBV21-1; CDR3 length: 15; J gene: TRBJ1-5; D gene: NA; clone size: many
CDR3 DNA: TGTGCCAGCAGTTACACCCGCCAGGGGGCTGGCTATGGCTACACCTTC; CDR3 protein: CASSYTRQGAGYGYTF; V gene: TRBV6-5; CDR3 length: 16; J gene: TRBJ1-2; D gene: TRBD1; clone size: many
CDR3 DNA: TGCAGTGCTAGAGATCCGGACACCACCTATGGCTACACCTTC; CDR3 protein: CSARDPDTTYGYTF; V gene: TRBV20-1; CDR3 length: 14; J gene: TRBJ1-2; D gene: NA; clone size: many
CDR3 DNA: TGTGCCAGCAGCTTACGGTTGGTCATGAACACTGAAGCTTTCTTT; CDR3 protein: CASSLRLVMNTEAFF; V gene: TRBV7-2; CDR3 length: 15; J gene: TRBJ1-1; D gene: NA; clone size: NA
CDR3 DNA: TGTGCCAGCAGCCTCCAGCGTAACACTGAAGCTTTCTTT; CDR3 protein: CASSLQRNTEAFF; V gene: TRBV7-8; CDR3 length: 13; J gene: TRBJ1-1; D gene: NA; clone size: many
CDR3 DNA: TGTGCCACCAGCCCCAACCTTCAGCATTTT; CDR3 protein: CATSPNLQHF; V gene: TRBV15; CDR3 length: 10; J gene: TRBJ1-5; D gene: NA; clone size: NA
CDR3 DNA: TGTGCCAGCAGTTCTACTCTTGCTACTGAAGCTTTCTTT; CDR3 protein: CASSSTLATEAFF; V gene: TRBV7-9; CDR3 length: 13; J gene: TRBJ1-1; D gene: NA; clone size: many
CDR3 DNA: TGCAGCGAAAACTATGGCTACACCTTC; CDR3 protein: CSENYGYTF; V gene: TRBV29-1; CDR3 length: 9; J gene: TRBJ1-2; D gene: NA; clone size: many
CDR3 DNA: TGTGCCAGCAGCCCAAACAGGGGACAAGCATCTGGGGCCAACGTCCTGACTTTC; CDR3 protein: CASSPNRGQASGANVLTF; V gene: TRBV27; CDR3 length: 18; J gene: TRBJ2-6; D gene: TRBD1; clone size: few
CDR3 DNA: TGTGCCAGCAGACCGGGATTTGCAGATTCACCCCTCCACTTT; CDR3 protein: CASRPGFADSPLHF; V gene: TRBV2; CDR3 length: 14; J gene: TRBJ1-6; D gene: NA; clone size: many
CDR3 DNA: TGTGCCAGCAGTCGGACAGGGAACGAGCAGTACTTC; CDR3 protein: CASSRTGNEQYF; V gene: TRBV6-5; CDR3 length: 12; J gene: TRBJ2-7; D gene: TRBD1; clone size: many
CDR3 DNA: TGTGCCAGCAGTTTATTGGGGGGGCCGGGGCAGCCCCAGCATTTT; CDR3 protein: CASSLLGGPGQPQHF; V gene: TRBV27; CDR3 length: 15; J gene: TRBJ1-5; D gene: NA; clone size: NA
CDR3 DNA: TGTGCCATCAGTGATCAATTCAGGGGAGAGACCCAGTACTTC; CDR3 protein: CAISDQFRGETQYF; V gene: TRBV10-3; CDR3 length: 14; J gene: TRBJ2-5; D gene: NA; clone size: few
CDR3 DNA: TGTGCCAGCAGCATAGAACGGGACAGCTACTACGAGCAGTACTTC; CDR3 protein: CASSIERDSYYEQYF; V gene: TRBV21-1; CDR3 length: 15; J gene: TRBJ2-7; D gene: NA; clone size: NA
CDR3 DNA: TGTGCCAGCAGTTTTGGGGGGGCGAGTGGCTACACCTTC; CDR3 protein: CASSFGGASGYTF; V gene: TRBV27; CDR3 length: 13; J gene: TRBJ1-2; D gene: NA; clone size: NA
CDR3 DNA: TGTGCCAGCTTGAGTGCCGGGGAGCTGTTTTTT; CDR3 protein: CASLSAGELFF; V gene: TRBV3-1; CDR3 length: 11; J gene: TRBJ2-2; D gene: NA; clone size: NA
CDR3 DNA: TGTGCCAGCAGCTTACTCTACTCTGGGGCCAACGTCCTGACTTTC; CDR3 protein: CASSLLYSGANVLTF; V gene: TRBV7-6; CDR3 length: 15; J gene: TRBJ2-6; D gene: NA; clone size: many